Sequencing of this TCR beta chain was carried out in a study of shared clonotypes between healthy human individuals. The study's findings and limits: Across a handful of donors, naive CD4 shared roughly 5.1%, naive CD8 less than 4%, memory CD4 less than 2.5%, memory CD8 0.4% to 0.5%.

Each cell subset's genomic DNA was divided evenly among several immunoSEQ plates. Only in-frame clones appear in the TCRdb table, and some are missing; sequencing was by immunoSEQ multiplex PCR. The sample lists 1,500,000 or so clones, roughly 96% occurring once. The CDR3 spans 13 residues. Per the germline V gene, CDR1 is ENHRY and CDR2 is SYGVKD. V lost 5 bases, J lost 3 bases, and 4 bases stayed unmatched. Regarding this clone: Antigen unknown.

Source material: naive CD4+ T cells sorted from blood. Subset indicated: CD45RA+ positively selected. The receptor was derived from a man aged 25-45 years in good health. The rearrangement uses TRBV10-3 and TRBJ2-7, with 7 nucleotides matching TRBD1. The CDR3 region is CAISPGQLYEQYF. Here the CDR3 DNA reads TGTGCCATCAGTCCGGGACAGCTCTACGAGCAGTACTTC.